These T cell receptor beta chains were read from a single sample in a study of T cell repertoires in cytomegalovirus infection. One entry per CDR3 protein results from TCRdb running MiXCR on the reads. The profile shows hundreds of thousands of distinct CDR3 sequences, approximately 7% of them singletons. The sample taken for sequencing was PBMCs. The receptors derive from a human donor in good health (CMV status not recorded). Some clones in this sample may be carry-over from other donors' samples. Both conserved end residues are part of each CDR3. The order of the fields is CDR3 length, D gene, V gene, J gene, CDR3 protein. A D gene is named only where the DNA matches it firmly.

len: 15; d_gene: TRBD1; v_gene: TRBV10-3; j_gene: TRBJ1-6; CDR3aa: CAISDWDRGISPLHF
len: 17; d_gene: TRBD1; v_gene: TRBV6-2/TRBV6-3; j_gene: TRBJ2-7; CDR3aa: CASSYQGTGHDGYEQYF
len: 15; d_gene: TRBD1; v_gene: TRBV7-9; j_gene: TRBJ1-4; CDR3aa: CASSFWRTGDEKLFF
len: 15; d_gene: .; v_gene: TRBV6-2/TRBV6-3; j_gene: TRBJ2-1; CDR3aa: CASSYGGAGVNEQFF
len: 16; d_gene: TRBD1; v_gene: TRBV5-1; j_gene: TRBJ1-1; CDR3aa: CASSLGQGAMNTEAFF
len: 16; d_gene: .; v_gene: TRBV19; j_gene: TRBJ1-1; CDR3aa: CASTPRPSGGRTEAFF
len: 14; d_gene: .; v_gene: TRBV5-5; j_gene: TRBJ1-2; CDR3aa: CASSLTDLNYGYTF
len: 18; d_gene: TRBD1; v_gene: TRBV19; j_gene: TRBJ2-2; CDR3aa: CASQGVHSPLINTGELFF
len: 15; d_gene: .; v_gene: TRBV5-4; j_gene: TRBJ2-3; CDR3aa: CASSLDQGRTDTQYF
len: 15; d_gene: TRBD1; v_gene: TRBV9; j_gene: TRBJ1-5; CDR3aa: CASSASQGANQPQHF
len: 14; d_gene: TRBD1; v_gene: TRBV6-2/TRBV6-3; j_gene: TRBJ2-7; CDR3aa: CASGNRGPSYEQYF
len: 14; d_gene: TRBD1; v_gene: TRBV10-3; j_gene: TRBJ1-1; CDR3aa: CAISPGGLNTEAFF
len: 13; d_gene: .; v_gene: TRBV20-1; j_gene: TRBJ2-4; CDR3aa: CSARGGDKNIQYF
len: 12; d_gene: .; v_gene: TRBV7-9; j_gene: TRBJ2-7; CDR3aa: CASSFTSYEQYF
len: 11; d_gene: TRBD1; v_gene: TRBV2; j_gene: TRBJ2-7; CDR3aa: CASRTGREQYF
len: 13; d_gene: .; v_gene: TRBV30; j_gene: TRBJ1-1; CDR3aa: CAWSVVGLTEAFF
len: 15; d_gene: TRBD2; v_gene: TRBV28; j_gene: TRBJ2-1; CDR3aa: CASSPPGLGNNEQFF
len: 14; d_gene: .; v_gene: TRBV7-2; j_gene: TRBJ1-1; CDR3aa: CASSLIWKDTEAFF
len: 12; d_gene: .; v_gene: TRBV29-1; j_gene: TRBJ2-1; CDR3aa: CSVVLAYNEQFF
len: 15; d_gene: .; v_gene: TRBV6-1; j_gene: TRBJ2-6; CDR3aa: CASYRPRAGANVLTF
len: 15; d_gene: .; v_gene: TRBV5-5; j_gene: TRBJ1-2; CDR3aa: CASSFHQGSNYGYTF
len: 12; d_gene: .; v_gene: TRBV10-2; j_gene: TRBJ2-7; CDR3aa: CASSERDDEQYF
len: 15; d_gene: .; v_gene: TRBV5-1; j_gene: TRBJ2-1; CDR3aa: CASINRDSDYNEQFF
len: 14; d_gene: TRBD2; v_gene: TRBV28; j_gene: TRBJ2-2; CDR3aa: CASMAGANTGELFF